Shown below are 21 T cell receptor beta chains from a single sample sequenced in a study of cytomegalovirus exposure and HLA in healthy donors. This PCR relied on a set of 60 Vbeta primers and 13 Jbeta primers. Only in-frame clones appear in the TCRdb table, and some are missing; sequencing was by immunoSEQ multiplex PCR. The sample shows about 130,000 clones, around 82% of them seen only once. Sequencing used PBMCs. The receptors derive from a female donor in good health and CMV-seronegative.

This clone came up a few times. The chain is built from TRBV5-6 and TRBJ2-5; 12 bases align to TRBD2. The length of the CDR3 is 17 residues. The V gene's germline CDR1 is SGHDT and CDR2 YYEEEE. V trimming: 0 bases; J trimming: 5 bases; junction bases outside the gene matches: 8. The chain's CDR3 is CASSLGLAGGPGETQYF. The CDR3 region has the DNA TGTGCCAGCAGCTTGGGTCTAGCGGGAGGGCCGGGTGAGACCCAGTACTTC. The whole variable domain, filled in from reference TRBV5-6 and TRBJ2-5, reads DAGVTQSPTHLIKTRGQQVTLRCSPKSGHDTVSWYQQALGQGPQFIFQYYEEEERQRGNFPDRFSGHQFPNYSSELNVNALLLGDSALYLCASSLGLAGGPGETQYFGPGTRLLVL.

The chain is built from TRBV6-1 and TRBJ2-1; 10 bases line up with TRBD2. V lost 4 bases to trimming and J lost 5 bases; unmatched junction nucleotides: 8. The germline CDR1 and CDR2 sequences are MNHNS and SASEGT. The CDR3 extends over 16 amino acids. CDR3 amino acids: CASSARSGRADNEQFF. CDR3 DNA: TGTGCCAGCAGTGCTAGGAGCGGGAGGGCAGACAATGAGCAGTTCTTC.

The chain combines TRBV5-1 with TRBJ2-1, with 11 bases fitting TRBD2. CDR1 is SGHRS, CDR2 YFSETQ, per germline. This CDR3 is 14 amino acids long. Unmatched junction bases numbered 1, after V lost 1 base and J lost 7 bases. CDR3 region: CASSLLAGGNEQFF. CDR3 nucleotide sequence: TGCGCCAGCAGCTTGTTAGCGGGAGGGAATGAGCAGTTCTTC.

The V and J genes are TRBV5-1 and TRBJ2-5, with D maybe TRBD2 (5 bases). The CDR3 is made up of 15 amino acids. V lost 1 base, J lost 5 bases, and 15 bases lay in between. Germline V gives CDR1 SGHRS, CDR2 YFSETQ. CDR3 nucleotides: TGCGCCAGCAGCTTGTTGGTTGAGGGCTGGGAGACCCAGTACTTC. As protein: CASSLLVEGWETQYF.

This chain joins TRBV5-4 and TRBJ1-4; TRBD1 matches 9 bases. CDR1 SGHNT and CDR2 YYREEE come from the germline V gene (reference sequence). V shed 1 base and J 2 bases; nucleotides not matched to a gene: 9. CDR3 size: 18 residues. This CDR3 reads CASSLKRTGVRTNEKLFF. The CDR3 DNA reads as TGTGCCAGCAGCTTGAAAAGGACAGGGGTACGGACTAATGAAAAACTGTTTTTT.

This clone was picked up a small number of times. The J gene is TRBJ2-3, the V gene TRBV5-6; 7 positions match TRBD2. The germline CDR1 and CDR2 sequences are SGHDT and YYEEEE. J lost 0 bases, V lost 0 bases, and 1 base had no gene match. This CDR3 has 15 residues. DNA for the CDR3: TGTGCCAGCAGCTTGGGGGGGGGTAGCACAGATACGCAGTATTTT. It codes for CASSLGGGSTDTQYF.

The table lists this clone with a few counts. V is TRBV28 and J is TRBJ1-1, with 8 positions matching TRBD1. This CDR3 is 13 amino acids long. Germline V gene data show CDR1 as MDHEN and CDR2 as SYDVKM. V was clipped by 6 bases and J by 3 bases; unmatched bases: 3. The CDR3 region has the DNA TGTGCCAGCAGGAACAGGGGGTACACTGAAGCTTTCTTT. Its protein is CASRNRGYTEAFF.

As to this clone: Other DNA sequences in this specimen translate into the identical CDR3. This sequence joins TRBV5-1 and TRBJ2-7; 7 bases fit TRBD1. The ends lost 4 bases at V and 2 bases at J; junction bases unmatched: 3. CDR1 is SGHRS, CDR2 YFSETQ, per germline. The CDR3 loop spans 13 amino acids. The CDR3 DNA reads as TGCGCCAGCAGCCTCCAGGGGGCCTACGAGCAGTACTTC. Its protein product is CASSLQGAYEQYF.

This clone appeared a single time. One junction end disagrees with the germline gene, perhaps due to a read error. This rearrangement joins TRBV7-6 to TRBJ1-5; no firm D call. This CDR3 region has 13 residues. Germline values: CDR1 SGHVS, CDR2 FNYEAQ. The CDR3 loop reads CAGSSGGNQPQHF. DNA of the CDR3: TGTGCCGGCAGCTCCGGAGGCAATCAGCCCCAGCATTTT.

V gene TRBV19 combines with J gene TRBJ1-6; 8 bases fit TRBD1. Germline V lookup: CDR1 LNHDA, CDR2 SQIVND (reference sequence). The V and J ends lost 0 bases and 8 bases, in that order; junction bases with no gene match: 6. The CDR3 contains 16 residues. The CDR3 protein is CASSIDGQGAYSPLHF. CDR3 bases: TGTGCCAGTAGTATAGACGGACAGGGCGCGTATTCACCCCTCCACTTT.

In DNA form, the CDR3 reads TGTGCCAGCACCCCGGCGGGGACAGCGAACACCGGGGAGCTGTTTTTT. It codes for CASTPAGTANTGELFF. J is TRBJ2-2 and V is TRBV5-4; the D gene is possibly TRBD1 (7 bases). Germline V lookup: CDR1 SGHNT, CDR2 YYREEE (reference sequence). The CDR3 length is 16 residues. Trimming stripped 6 bases from V and 0 bases from J, with 15 bases between.

This sequence joins TRBV4-2 and TRBJ2-3; D remains ambiguous. Trimming cost V 0 bases and J 6 bases, with 13 bases left between them. This CDR3 is built from 15 residues. Germline CDR1 reads LGHNA; CDR2 reads YNFKEQ. CDR3 in DNA: TGTGCCAGCAGCCAAGAGCATGCTCGGTTGGATACGCAGTATTTT. Protein: CASSQEHARLDTQYF.

The gene calls are TRBV4-2 and TRBJ1-2; D gene uncertain. Germline V lookup: CDR1 LGHNA, CDR2 YNFKEQ. V was shortened by 2 bases and J by 4 bases, with 17 bases between the two germline ends. The CDR3 loop spans 16 amino acids. The CDR3 DNA reads as TGTGCCAGCAGCCAACCCCAAGCCGAGGGCGGCTATGGCTACACCTTC. Translation: CASSQPQAEGGYGYTF.

The V and J genes are TRBV7-8 and TRBJ1-6; 7 bases are a match to TRBD1. The germline CDR1 and CDR2 sequences are SGHVS and FQNEAQ. The CDR3 sequence is 16 residues long. J was trimmed by 5 bases and V by 5 bases; bases with no gene match: 9. The chain's CDR3 is CASSLGGQNHNSPLHF. The CDR3 bases are TGTGCCAGCAGCCTCGGGGGACAGAACCATAATTCACCCCTCCACTTT.

This clone was seen only once. V usage is TRBV18 and J usage is TRBJ1-1, with a weak D call TRBD1 (6 bases). Germline CDR1 and CDR2: KGHSH and LQKENI. The CDR3 spans 15 residues. V lost 5 bases and J 9 bases, leaving 22 bases between the germline ends. CDR3 DNA sequence: TGTGCCAGCTCAGATAGTATCGGACAGACGAATCAAGCTTTCTTT. Residues: CASSDSIGQTNQAFF.

V usage is TRBV30 and J usage is TRBJ1-1; TRBD1 agrees at 9 bases. This CDR3 has 16 amino acids. Germline CDR1 is GTSNPN and CDR2 is SVGIG (reference sequence). V lost 7 bases and J lost 1; bases outside the gene matches: 13. The CDR3 DNA sequence: TGTGCCTTGATGTCTTTTTCGGGACAGGGGAACACTGAAGCTTTCTTT. It translates to CALMSFSGQGNTEAFF. Drawing the rest from reference TRBV30 and TRBJ1-1, the complete variable domain is SQTIHQWPATLVQPVGSPLSLECTVEGTSNPNLYWYRQAAGRGLQLLFYSVGIGQISSEVPQNLSASRPQDRQFILSSKKLLLSDSGFYLCALMSFSGQGNTEAFFGQGTRLTVV.

The chain couples TRBV7-9 to TRBJ1-1, with TRBD1 matching 8 bases. V lost 5 bases to trimming and J lost 11 bases; unmatched junction nucleotides: 13. CDR1 is SEHNR and CDR2 is FQNEAQ in the germline V gene (reference sequence). The CDR3 is 14 residues long. In DNA, the CDR3 is TGTGCCAGCAGCCCTACGCAGGGGGGACAGGCCGCTTTCTTT. It codes for CASSPTQGGQAAFF.

This chain links TRBV6-1 with TRBJ1-4, with D tentatively TRBD1 (5 bases). V was shortened by 8 bases and J by 6 bases, with 13 bases between the two germline ends. CDR3 length: 13 amino acids. Germline-derived CDR1 and CDR2 are MNHNS and SASEGT. The CDR3 protein is CASRWPGYEKLFF. The CDR3 DNA reads TGTGCCAGCCGCTGGCCAGGGTATGAAAAACTGTTTTTT.

This chain links TRBV11-2 with TRBJ2-1, with 10 bases aligning to TRBD2. V dropped 1 base and J dropped 16; count of bases not matched to a gene: 10. The CDR3 length is 14 residues. Germline-derived CDR1 and CDR2 are SGHAT and FQNNGV. The CDR3 nucleotides are TGTGCCAGCAGCTTAGTAAGAGCGGGGGGGATGGGATTCTTC. Protein product: CASSLVRAGGMGFF. The complete variable domain, with remaining parts taken from reference TRBV11-2 and TRBJ2-1, reads EAGVAQSPRYKIIEKRQSVAFWCNPISGHATLYWYQQILGQGPKLLIQFQNNGVVDDSQLPKDRFSAERLKGVDSTLKIQPAKLEDSAVYLCASSLVRAGGMGFFGPGTRLTVL.

The chain uses TRBV5-1 and TRBJ2-2; TRBD2 is a possible D gene (7 bases). Trimming shortened V by 1 base and J by 0 bases, and 10 bases separated the two germline ends. Per germline, CDR1 SGHRS and CDR2 YFSETQ. This CDR3 contains 16 residues. The chain's CDR3 is CASSLRGAANTGELFF. DNA of the CDR3: TGCGCCAGCAGCTTGCGGGGGGCGGCGAACACCGGGGAGCTGTTTTTT.

The chain uses TRBV6-1 and TRBJ1-1; the D is unclear. The CDR3 is 14 amino acids. The V gene's germline CDR1 is MNHNS and CDR2 SASEGT. The V end lost 7 bases, the J end lost 14 bases, and 26 bases lay between the germline ends. CDR3 sequence (DNA): TGTGCCAGCATGGTCCCTGCCCCATCGGGAGGGAGATTCTTT. Translation gives CASMVPAPSGGRFF.